This T cell receptor (beta chain) was documented in a study of identical twins. This clonotype has a count of ten or more. A universal primer site arose from template switching, and cDNA bore unique molecular identifiers. Each CDR3 protein is one row after TCRdb ran MiXCR on the 5' RACE reads. The table lists approximately 94,000 distinct CDR3 sequences, around 5.5% of them singletons. The CDR3 is made up of 14 amino acids. Germline V gene sequence: CDR1 SEHNR, CDR2 FQNEAQ (reference sequence). V lost 3 bases and J lost 0; bases outside the gene matches: 2. Sequencing was done on a sample of memory T cells sorted from blood. This TCR was recovered from a woman in her 50s in good health. V gene TRBV7-9 combines with J gene TRBJ2-7, with 7 bases aligning to TRBD1. The CDR3 here is CASSFRTGSYEQYF. Here the CDR3 DNA reads TGTGCCAGCAGCTTCCGGACAGGCTCCTACGAGCAGTACTTC.